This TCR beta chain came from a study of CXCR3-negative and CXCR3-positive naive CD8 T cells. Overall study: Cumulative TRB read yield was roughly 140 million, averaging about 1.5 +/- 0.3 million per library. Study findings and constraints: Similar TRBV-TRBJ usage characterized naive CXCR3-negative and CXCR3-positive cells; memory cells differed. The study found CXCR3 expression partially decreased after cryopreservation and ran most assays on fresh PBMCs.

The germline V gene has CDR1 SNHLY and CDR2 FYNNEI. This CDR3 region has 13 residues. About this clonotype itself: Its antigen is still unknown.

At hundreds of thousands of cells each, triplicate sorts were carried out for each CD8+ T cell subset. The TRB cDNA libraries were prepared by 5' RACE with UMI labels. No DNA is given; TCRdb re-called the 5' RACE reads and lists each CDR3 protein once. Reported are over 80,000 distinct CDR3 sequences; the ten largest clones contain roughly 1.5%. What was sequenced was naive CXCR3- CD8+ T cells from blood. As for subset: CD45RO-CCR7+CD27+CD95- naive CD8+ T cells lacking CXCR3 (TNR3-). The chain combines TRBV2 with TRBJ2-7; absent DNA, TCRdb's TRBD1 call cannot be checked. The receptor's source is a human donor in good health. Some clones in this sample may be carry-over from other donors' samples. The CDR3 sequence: CASSGMNRGEQYF.